A single sample gave rise to the 3 T cell receptor beta chains below, sequenced in a study. TCRdb itself ran the 5' RACE reads through MiXCR, one entry per CDR3 protein. The table lists approximately 60,000 distinct CDR3 sequences, more than 20% of them singletons. Tregs were sorted as CD4+CD25+CD127-/low cells. Specimen: tumor-infiltrating Tregs sorted from the breast tumor. The receptor source for this set is a female donor with breast cancer.

The chain carries TRBV20-1 and TRBJ2-7, with 7 bases aligning to TRBD2. The V gene end was trimmed by 5 bases and the J gene end by 3 bases; junction bases not matched to a gene: 10. Germline-derived CDR1 and CDR2 are DFQATT and SNEGSKA (reference sequence). CDR3 length equals 14 residues. Here the CDR3 reads CSAPGLLGVYEQYF. CDR3 bases: TGCAGTGCTCCGGGACTACTGGGGGTCTACGAGCAGTACTTC.

As concerns this clonotype: A much larger clone is a single base away; this may be a read error. The chain combines TRBV5-1 with TRBJ1-2; 12 positions match TRBD1. This CDR3 is 15 amino acids long. Trimming cost V 10 bases and J 3 bases; bases outside gene matches: 10. CDR1 is SGHRS and CDR2 is YFSETQ in the germline V gene. The CDR3 is CARTTGTGGDYGYTF. In DNA, the CDR3 is TGCGCCCGCACCACCGGGACAGGGGGCGACTATGGCTACACCTTC. Based on the CDR3 plus reference TRBV5-1 and TRBJ1-2, the full variable domain is KAGVTQTPRYLIKTRGQQVTLSCSPISGHRSVSWYQQTPGQGLQFLFEYFSETQRNKGNFPGRFSGRQFSNSRSEMNVSTLELGDSALYLCARTTGTGGDYGYTFGSGTRLTVV.

V usage is TRBV6-2 or TRBV6-3 and J usage is TRBJ1-6; perhaps TRBD1 as D (5 bases). V lost 4 bases and J 7 bases, leaving 11 bases between the germline ends. This CDR3 is 14 amino acids long. Germline V lookup: CDR1 MNHEY, CDR2 SVGEGT. The CDR3 DNA reads TGTGCCAGCAGTTCCGGGGACCAAAATTCACCCCTCCACTTT. It is translated as CASSSGDQNSPLHF.